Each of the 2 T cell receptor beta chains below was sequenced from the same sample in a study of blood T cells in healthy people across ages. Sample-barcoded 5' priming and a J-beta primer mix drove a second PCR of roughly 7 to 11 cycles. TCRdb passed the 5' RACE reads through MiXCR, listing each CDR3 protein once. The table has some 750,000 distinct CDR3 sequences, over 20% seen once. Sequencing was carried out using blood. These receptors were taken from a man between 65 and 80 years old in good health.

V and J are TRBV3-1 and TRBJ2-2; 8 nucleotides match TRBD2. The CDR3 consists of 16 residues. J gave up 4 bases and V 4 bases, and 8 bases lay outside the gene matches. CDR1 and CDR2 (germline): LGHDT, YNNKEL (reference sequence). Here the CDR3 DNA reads TGTGCCAGCAGCCGTCGAGCGGGAGTTCGCACCGGGGAGCTGTTTTTT. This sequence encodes CASSRRAGVRTGELFF.

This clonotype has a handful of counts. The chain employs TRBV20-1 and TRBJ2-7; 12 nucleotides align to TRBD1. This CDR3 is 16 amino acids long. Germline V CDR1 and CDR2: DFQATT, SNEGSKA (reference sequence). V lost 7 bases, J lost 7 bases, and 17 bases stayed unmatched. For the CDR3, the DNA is TGCAGTGTCGATTCCTCTTGGGGACAGGGGGCGGAAGAGCAGTACTTC. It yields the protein CSVDSSWGQGAEEQYF.